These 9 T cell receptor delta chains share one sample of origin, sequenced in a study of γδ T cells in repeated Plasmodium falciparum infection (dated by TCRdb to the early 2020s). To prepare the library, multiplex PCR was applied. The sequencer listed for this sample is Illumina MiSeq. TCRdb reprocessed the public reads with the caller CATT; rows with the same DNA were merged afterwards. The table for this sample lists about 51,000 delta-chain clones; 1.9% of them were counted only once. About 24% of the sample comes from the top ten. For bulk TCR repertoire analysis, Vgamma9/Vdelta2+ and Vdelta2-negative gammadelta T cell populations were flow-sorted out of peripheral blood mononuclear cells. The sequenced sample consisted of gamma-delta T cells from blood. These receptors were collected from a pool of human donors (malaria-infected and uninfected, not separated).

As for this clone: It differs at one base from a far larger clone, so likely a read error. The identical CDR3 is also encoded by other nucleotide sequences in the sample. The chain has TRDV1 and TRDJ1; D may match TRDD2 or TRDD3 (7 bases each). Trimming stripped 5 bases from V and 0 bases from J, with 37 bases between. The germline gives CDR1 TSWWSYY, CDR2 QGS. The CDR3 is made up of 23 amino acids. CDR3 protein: CALGSLSHSYWIRGNKYTDKLIF. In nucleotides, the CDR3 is TGTGCTCTTGGGTCACTCTCCCATTCCTACTGGATACGCGGAAACAAATACACCGATAAACTCATCTTT.

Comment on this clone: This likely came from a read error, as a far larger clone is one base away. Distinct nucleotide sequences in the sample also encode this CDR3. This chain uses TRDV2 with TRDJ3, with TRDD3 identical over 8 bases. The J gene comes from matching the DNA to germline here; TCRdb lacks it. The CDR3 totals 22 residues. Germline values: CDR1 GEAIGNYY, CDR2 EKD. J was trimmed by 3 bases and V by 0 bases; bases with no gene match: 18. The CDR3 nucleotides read TGTGCCTGTGACACCGTGTCCCTGGGGGAGACGAACGGGGTCTGGGACACCCGACAGATGTTTTTC. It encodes CACDTVSLGETNGVWDTRQMFF.

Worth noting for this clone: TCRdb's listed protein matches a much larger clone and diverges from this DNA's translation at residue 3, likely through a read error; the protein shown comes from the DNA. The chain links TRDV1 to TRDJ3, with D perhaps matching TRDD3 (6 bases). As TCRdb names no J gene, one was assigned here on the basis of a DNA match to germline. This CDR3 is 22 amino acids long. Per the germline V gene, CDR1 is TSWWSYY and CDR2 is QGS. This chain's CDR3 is CAPGEHGLRRDIGSWDTRQMFF. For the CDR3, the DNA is TGTGCTCCTGGGGAACATGGCCTCAGGAGGGATATTGGATCCTGGGACACCCGACAGATGTTTTTC.

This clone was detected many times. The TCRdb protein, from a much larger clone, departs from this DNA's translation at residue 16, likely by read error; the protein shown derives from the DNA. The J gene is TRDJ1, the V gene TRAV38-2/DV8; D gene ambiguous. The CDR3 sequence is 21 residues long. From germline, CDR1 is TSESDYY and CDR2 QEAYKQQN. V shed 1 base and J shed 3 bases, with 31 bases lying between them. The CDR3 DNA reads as TGTGCTTATAGGAGCTCCGCTTTATGCCTCTGTACATCCAGCTACGCCGATAAACTCATCTTT. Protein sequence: CAYRSSALCLCTSSYADKLIF.

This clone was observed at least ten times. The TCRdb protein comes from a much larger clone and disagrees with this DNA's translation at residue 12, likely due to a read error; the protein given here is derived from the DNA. The CDR3 DNA is TGTGCGTTCCACCCCTCTCCACCGAACGTACGGAATCGTTTGGGTAAACTCATCTTT. Translation gives CAFHPSPPNVRNRLGKLIF. V and J are TRDV3 and TRDJ1; D remains ambiguous. The CDR3 covers 19 residues. CDR1 TVYSNPD and CDR2 GDNSRS come from the germline V gene (reference sequence).

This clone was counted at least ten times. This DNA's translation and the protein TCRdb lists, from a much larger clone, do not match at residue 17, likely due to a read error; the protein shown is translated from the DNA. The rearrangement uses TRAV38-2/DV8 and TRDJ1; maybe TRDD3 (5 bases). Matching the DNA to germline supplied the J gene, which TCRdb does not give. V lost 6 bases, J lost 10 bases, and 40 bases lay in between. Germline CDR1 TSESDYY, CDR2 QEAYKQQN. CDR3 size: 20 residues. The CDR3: CAYIGSGSTPGRWWGLRLIF. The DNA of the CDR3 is TGTGCTTATATAGGTAGCGGGAGTACTCCCGGCCGGTGGTGGGGCCTTAGACTCATCTTT.

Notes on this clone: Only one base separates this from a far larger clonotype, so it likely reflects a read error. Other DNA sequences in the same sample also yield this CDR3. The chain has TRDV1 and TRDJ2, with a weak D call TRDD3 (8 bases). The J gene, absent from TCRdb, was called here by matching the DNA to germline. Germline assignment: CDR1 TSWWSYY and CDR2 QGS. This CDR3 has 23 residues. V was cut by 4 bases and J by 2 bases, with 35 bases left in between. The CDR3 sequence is CALGAMAFLHFTGGPALTAQLFF. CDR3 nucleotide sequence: TGTGCTCTTGGGGCGATGGCCTTCCTCCATTTCACTGGGGGTCCCGCGTTGACAGCACAACTCTTCTTT.

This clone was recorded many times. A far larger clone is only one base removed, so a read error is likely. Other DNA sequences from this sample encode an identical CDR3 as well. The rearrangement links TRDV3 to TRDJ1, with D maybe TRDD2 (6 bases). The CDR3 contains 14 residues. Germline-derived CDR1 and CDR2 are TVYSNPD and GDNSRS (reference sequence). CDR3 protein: CAFAFPPNTDKLIF. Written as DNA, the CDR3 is TGTGCCTTTGCCTTCCCCCCTAACACCGATAAGCTCATCTTT.

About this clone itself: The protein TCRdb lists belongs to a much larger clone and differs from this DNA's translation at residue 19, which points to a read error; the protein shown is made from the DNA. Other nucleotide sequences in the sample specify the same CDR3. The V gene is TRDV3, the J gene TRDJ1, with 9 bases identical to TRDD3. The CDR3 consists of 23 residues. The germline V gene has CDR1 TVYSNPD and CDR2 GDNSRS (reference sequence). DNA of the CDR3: TGTGCCTCCCTCAGTACTGGGGGACAGACGGCGAAAGTGGGGGTGAGATACACCGAGAAACTCATATTT. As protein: CASLSTGGQTAKVGVRYTEKLIF.